The 21 T cell receptor beta chains below come from one sample, sequenced in a study of Tregs in tolerant kidney transplant recipients. Here immunoSEQ multiplex PCR was the method, and the copy in TCRdb shows in-frame clones only, minus some. In total, the table holds 25,000 to 35,000 clones. The sample in question was CD8+ T cells from blood, obtained before the transplant. These receptors were taken from a human donor who received a combined kidney and bone marrow transplant.

About this clone itself: The read terminates 3 residues ahead of where the CDR3 ends, so the germline J gene completes it. V gene TRBV2 combines with J gene TRBJ2-1; perhaps TRBD2 as D (6 bases). The CDR3 covers 12 residues. Germline loops: CDR1 SNHLY, CDR2 FYNNEI. The ends were cut back, 3 bases at V and 9 bases at J, with 9 bases in the middle. The CDR3 loop reads CASSDGGSEQFF. The DNA read from the CDR3 is TGTGCCAGCAGTGATGGAGGGTCTGAG.

Of note for this clone: The CDR3 is cut off 3 residues early in the read; its end comes from the germline J gene. The chain links TRBV7-9 to TRBJ1-1; TRBD1 matches at 9 bases. The CDR3 consists of 15 residues. Germline V gene lookup returns CDR1 SEHNR and CDR2 FQNEAQ (reference sequence). The V segment lost 3 bases and the J segment 5 bases; nucleotides outside the gene matches: 7. The CDR3 DNA, read in part, is TGTGCCAGCAGCTTTCCGGGACAGGGTTTGACTGAA. Its translation: CASSFPGQGLTE. The whole CDR3 sequence is CASSFPGQGLTEAFF.

For this clone: Read sequence stops 3 residues before the CDR3 end, and the germline J gene provides the missing end. The rearrangement links TRBV5-4 to TRBJ2-5; 8 bases align to TRBD2. J lost 0 bases, V lost 4 bases, and 5 bases had no gene match. CDR1 SGHNT and CDR2 YYREEE come from the germline V gene (reference sequence). The CDR3 has 15 residues. The sequenced part of the CDR3 DNA is TGTGCCAGCAGCCCGGGACTAGAAGACCAAGAGACC. This encodes CASSPGLEDQET. The CDR3 as a whole reads CASSPGLEDQETQYF. The full variable domain, rest sourced from reference TRBV5-4 and TRBJ2-5, is ETGVTQSPTHLIKTRGQQVTLRCSSQSGHNTVSWYQQALGQGPQFIFQYYREEENGRGNFPPRFSGLQFPNYSSELNVNALELDDSALYLCASSPGLEDQETQYFGPGTRLLVL.

In the case of this clone: The read stops 3 residues short of the end of the CDR3; the missing end is completed from the germline J gene. V usage is TRBV19 and J usage is TRBJ1-2, with a possible D match to TRBD1 (6 bases). The CDR3 is 14 residues long. In germline, CDR1 is LNHDA, CDR2 SQIVND (reference sequence). The germline V and J ends were trimmed by 5 bases and 0 bases, with 10 bases remaining between them. CDR3 sequence reads: CASSWTVSNYGYTF. CDR3 DNA, as far as it was read: TGTGCCAGTAGTTGGACAGTCTCTAACTATGGC.

In the case of this clone: The read gets to within 3 residues of the CDR3 end, and the germline J gene fills in the rest. The rearrangement links TRBV7-2 to TRBJ2-7; a possible D gene is TRBD2 (6 bases). Looked up from germline, CDR1 is SGHTA and CDR2 is FQGNSA. The CDR3 is 15 residues long. The V end was cut by 5 bases, the J end by 3 bases, with 17 bases between. CDR3 DNA (partial): TGTGCCAGCAGCGTAATTCCCGGGACTCTCTACGAG. This codes for CASSVIPGTLYE. The CDR3 in its entirety is CASSVIPGTLYEQYF.

Remarks on this clone: The sequenced fragment ends 3 residues before the CDR3 boundary, so the rest is inferred from the germline J gene. The chain joins TRBV6-1 to TRBJ2-5; 11 nucleotides align to TRBD2. Germline values: CDR1 MNHNS, CDR2 SASEGT. This CDR3 contains 14 residues. The trim removed 4 bases at V and 4 bases at J, leaving 2 bases unmatched. Partial CDR3 DNA: TGTGCCAGCAGTGTTAGCGGGGGGGGAGAGACC. It specifies CASSVSGGGET. The entire CDR3 sequence reads CASSVSGGGETQYF.

Concerning this clone itself: The missing CDR3 end, 3 residues past where the read stops, is filled in from the germline J gene. The chain couples TRBV7-2 to TRBJ1-5; D is ambiguous. This CDR3 is 15 amino acids long. Trimming pared 1 base from V and 0 bases from J, leaving 7 bases between. The germline gives CDR1 SGHTA, CDR2 FQGNSA. The CDR3 region is CASSLVVPSNQPQHF. The covered CDR3 bases are TGTGCCAGCAGCTTAGTCGTCCCTAGCAATCAGCCC.

A note on this clone: With the read ending 3 residues before the CDR3 end, the germline J gene is used to fill in that end. The J gene is TRBJ2-2, the V gene TRBV7-8, with D tentatively TRBD1 (6 bases). Trimming took off 3 bases at V and 3 bases at J, with 8 bases between the two ends. Per the germline V gene, CDR1 is SGHVS and CDR2 is FQNEAQ. This CDR3 has 14 residues. The covered CDR3 bases are TGTGCCAGCAGCTTCAGGGGAGACACCGGGGAG. Translating it yields CASSFRGDTGE. In full, the CDR3 is CASSFRGDTGELFF.

The CDR3 spells CASSLDGFLYTF. The sequenced CDR3 bases are TGCGCCAGCAGCTTGGACGGTTTTCTC. The chain joins TRBV5-1 to TRBJ1-2; D uncertain. Sequencing ends 3 residues short of the CDR3 end; the germline J gene provides the rest. Germline V gene sequence: CDR1 SGHRS, CDR2 YFSETQ. CDR3 length: 12 residues.

With regard to this clone: The read finishes 3 residues shy of the CDR3 end, and the germline J gene is used to complete it. This chain connects TRBV7-2 to TRBJ2-7; TRBD1 might be the D (6 bases). The CDR3 sequence is 14 residues long. V lost 6 bases, J lost 5 bases, and 17 bases lay in between. CDR1 SGHTA and CDR2 FQGNSA come from the germline V gene. CDR3 bases read: TGTGCCAGCAGGGAAGCAGGGGTTCCCCACGAG. It yields the protein CASREAGVPHE. The entire CDR3 reads CASREAGVPHEQYF.

As for this clone: The DNA ends 3 residues before the CDR3 does, and the rest of the CDR3 is filled in from the germline J gene. This chain links TRBV7-9 with TRBJ2-1, with TRBD2 matching 8 bases. Germline V gene lookup returns CDR1 SEHNR and CDR2 FQNEAQ (reference sequence). There are 14 residues in the CDR3. Unmatched junction bases numbered 6, after V lost 2 bases and J lost 9 bases. CDR3 in amino acids: CASSLPAGEVEQFF. The sequenced CDR3 bases are TGTGCCAGCAGCTTACCAGCGGGAGAAGTTGAG.

About this clone: Sequencing ends 3 residues short of the CDR3 end; the germline J gene provides the rest. V is TRBV2 and J is TRBJ1-4; tentative D call: TRBD1 (5 bases). CDR1 and CDR2 (germline): SNHLY, FYNNEI. The V gene lost 1 base and the J gene lost 7 bases, with 13 bases spanning the gap. This CDR3 has 15 amino acids. This CDR3 is CASSEGAGWGEKLFF. The CDR3 bases that were read are TGTGCCAGCAGTGAAGGGGCAGGGTGGGGTGAAAAA.

About this clone: The CDR3 goes on 3 residues after the read ends, and that part is filled in from the germline J gene. The chain is built from TRBV6-1 and TRBJ1-2, with 7 nucleotides matching TRBD1. This CDR3 region has 14 residues. Per the germline V gene, CDR1 is MNHNS and CDR2 is SASEGT. With V trimmed by 3 bases and J by 3 bases, 4 bases remained unmatched. Partial CDR3 DNA: TGTGCCAGCAGTGATCAGACAGGGTACTATGGC. This gives the protein CASSDQTGYYG. The whole CDR3 sequence is CASSDQTGYYGYTF.

Turning to this clone: The read ends 3 residues shy of where the CDR3 ends; the end is completed using the germline J gene. The chain employs TRBV19 and TRBJ1-1, with D tentatively TRBD1 (5 bases). V was clipped by 6 bases and J by 7 bases, with 15 bases between them. Germline values: CDR1 LNHDA, CDR2 SQIVND (reference sequence). CDR3 length: 13 residues. The CDR3 bases that were read are TGTGCCAGTAGCCCCGGGACTTTGGGTGAA. Its protein product is CASSPGTLGE. The full CDR3 is CASSPGTLGEAFF. The full variable domain, in which reference TRBV19 and TRBJ1-1 provide the parts outside the CDR3, is DGGITQSPKYLFRKEGQNVTLSCEQNLNHDAMYWYRQDPGQGLRLIYYSQIVNDFQKGDIAEGYSVSREKKESFPLTVTSAQKNPTAFYLCASSPGTLGEAFFGQGTRLTVV.

The CDR3 bases that were read are TGTGCCAGCAGCTTAACCTGGACAGGGGGGGAGACC. Its translation: CASSLTWTGGET. Given in full, the CDR3 is CASSLTWTGGETQYF. The V and J genes are TRBV7-2 and TRBJ2-5, with 10 bases aligning to TRBD1. Coverage ceases 3 residues before the CDR3 finishes, and the germline J gene fills in the end. The CDR3 runs to 15 residues. Per germline, CDR1 SGHTA and CDR2 FQGNSA. V was clipped by 2 bases and J by 5 bases; unmatched bases: 5.

Concerning this clone itself: The CDR3 end falls 3 residues outside the read, so it is completed with the germline J gene. The V gene is TRBV7-9, the J gene TRBJ1-1, with D uncertain. CDR1 is SEHNR and CDR2 is FQNEAQ in the germline V gene (reference sequence). The CDR3 length is 12 residues. CDR3 DNA, as far as it was read: TGTGCCAGCAGCGCCATTCACTCGGAA. Encoded protein: CASSAIHSE. The entire CDR3 protein reads CASSAIHSEAFF.

In the case of this clone: The read is 3 residues too short to cover the CDR3 end, so that end is filled in from the germline J gene. The rearrangement joins TRBV2 to TRBJ1-1; D might be TRBD1 (6 bases). The V end was cut by 11 bases, the J end by 3 bases, with 13 bases between. CDR1 SNHLY and CDR2 FYNNEI come from the germline V gene. This CDR3 region has 12 residues. Here the CDR3 reads CAGPGEDTEAFF. The sequenced CDR3 bases are TGTGCCGGACCAGGGGAGGACACTGAA. The full variable domain, with the rest looked up from reference TRBV2 and TRBJ1-1, is EPEVTQTPSHQVTQMGQEVILRCVPISNHLYFYWYRQILGQKVEFLVSFYNNEISEKSEIFDDQFSVERPDGSNFTLKIRSTKLEDSAMYFCAGPGEDTEAFFGQGTRLTVV.

In the case of this clone: The read is 3 residues too short to cover the CDR3 end, so that end is filled in from the germline J gene. V usage is TRBV19 and J usage is TRBJ1-5, with 7 bases lining up with TRBD1. Germline-derived CDR1 and CDR2 are LNHDA and SQIVND (reference sequence). Losses at the gene ends were 6 bases for V and 6 bases for J; bases not matched to a gene: 11. The CDR3 extends over 15 amino acids. The CDR3 bases that were read are TGTGCCAGTAGGTACAGGGGTGAGCTTAGTCAGCCC. This sequence encodes CASRYRGELSQP. The complete CDR3 reads CASRYRGELSQPQHF. Complete variable domain (other parts from reference TRBV19 and TRBJ1-5): DGGITQSPKYLFRKEGQNVTLSCEQNLNHDAMYWYRQDPGQGLRLIYYSQIVNDFQKGDIAEGYSVSREKKESFPLTVTSAQKNPTAFYLCASRYRGELSQPQHFGDGTRLSIL.

To note about this clone: The read halts 3 residues ahead of the CDR3 end, with the missing end drawn from the germline J gene. The rearrangement uses TRBV6-2 or TRBV6-3 and TRBJ1-1; D is ambiguous. V was cut by 8 bases and J by 4 bases, with 17 bases left in between. The CDR3 extends over 14 amino acids. Germline V lookup: CDR1 MNHEY, CDR2 SVGEGT. The covered CDR3 bases are TGTGCCAGCCTAACCCCAAGTTTTCTCACTGAA. Translating it yields CASLTPSFLTE. The CDR3 as a whole reads CASLTPSFLTEAFF.

Remarks on this clone: Read coverage stops 3 residues before the CDR3 terminus; the germline J gene supplies the remainder. This rearrangement joins TRBV7-2 to TRBJ2-5; 8 bases are a match to TRBD2. The ends lost 6 bases at V and 5 bases at J; junction bases unmatched: 11. In germline, CDR1 is SGHTA, CDR2 FQGNSA. The CDR3 consists of 15 residues. CDR3 sequence: CASSHSGAPRETQYF. Partial CDR3 DNA: TGTGCCAGCAGTCATAGCGGGGCCCCTCGGGAGACC.

Regarding this clone: The CDR3 goes on 3 residues after the read ends, and that part is filled in from the germline J gene. The V call is TRBV5-1, the J call TRBJ1-2; D is uncertain. CDR3 length: 16 amino acids. Germline CDR1 reads SGHRS; CDR2 reads YFSETQ. Trimming pared 0 bases from V and 5 bases from J, leaving 17 bases between. This CDR3 reads CASSLAQAPPEYGYTF. CDR3 DNA, as far as it was read: TGCGCCAGCAGCTTGGCCCAGGCCCCCCCCGAATATGGC. Full variable domain (remainder filled in from reference TRBV5-1 and TRBJ1-2): KAGVTQTPRYLIKTRGQQVTLSCSPISGHRSVSWYQQTPGQGLQFLFEYFSETQRNKGNFPGRFSGRQFSNSRSEMNVSTLELGDSALYLCASSLAQAPPEYGYTFGSGTRLTVV.